The rows below give T cell receptor beta chains drawn from one sample of a study of CD8 T cells in ankylosing spondylitis. TCRdb re-derived calls from the 5' RACE reads in MiXCR, one entry per CDR3 protein. The repertoire consists of about 500,000 distinct CDR3 sequences, with approximately 11% occurring once and the leading ten covering approximately 7%. The sample taken for sequencing was blood, either unsorted or a sorted T cell fraction (not recorded which). All receptors derive from a male donor with ankylosing spondylitis. CDR3s include the opening cysteine and the closing phenylalanine or tryptophan. A D gene is named only where the DNA matches it firmly. Size is omitted from some rows. Given values are once, few, many or a class for expanded clones.

TRBV12-5,TRBJ2-5,.,.,TGTGCTAGTGGTTTGAATCGGATTCAAGAGACCCAGTACTTC,CASGLNRIQETQYF
TRBV19,TRBJ1-2,.,few,TGTGCCAGTAGCTACAGGGAGGGTGGCTACACCTTC,CASSYREGGYTF
TRBV24-1,TRBJ2-3,.,.,TGTGCCACCAGTGATTTAGGGCCCAGCACAGATACGCAGTATTTT,CATSDLGPSTDTQYF
TRBV20-1,TRBJ1-5,TRBD1,few,TGCAGTGCTAGAAAGGTGGGACAGGGAAACCAGCCCCAGCATTTT,CSARKVGQGNQPQHF
TRBV20-1,TRBJ2-5,TRBD1,many,TGCAGTGCTAGACGGACAGGGGGAGAGACCCAGTACTTC,CSARRTGGETQYF
TRBV5-1,TRBJ1-3,.,few,TGCGCCAGCAGCCCTTTCTCTGGAAACACCATATATTTT,CASSPFSGNTIYF
TRBV20-1,TRBJ1-2,.,many,TGCAGTGCTAGAGATCTGGATAACTATGGCTACACCTTC,CSARDLDNYGYTF
TRBV30,TRBJ2-7,TRBD2,.,TGTGCCTGGAGAGCTAGCGGAGCCTACGAGCAGTACTTC,CAWRASGAYEQYF
TRBV10-3,TRBJ1-5,TRBD1,few,TGTGCCATCAGTGATAGGGGGCAAGGTGGAAATCAGCCCCAGCATTTT,CAISDRGQGGNQPQHF
TRBV7-8,TRBJ2-1,TRBD2,many,TGTGCCAGCAGCATAAGCGGGAGTAACTACAATGAGCAGTTCTTC,CASSISGSNYNEQFF
TRBV10-1,TRBJ2-1,.,.,TGCGCCAGCAGTGAAGGCTTGGCGGGACGGAGGAATGAGCAGTTCTTC,CASSEGLAGRRNEQFF
TRBV12-3/TRBV12-4,TRBJ2-1,.,.,TGTGCCAGCAGTTTAGTATTGGTAGCGGACAATGAGCAGTTCTTC,CASSLVLVADNEQFF
TRBV7-9,TRBJ1-5,TRBD1,.,TGTGCCAGCAGTTACCAGGGGGATAGCAATCAGCCCCAGCATTTT,CASSYQGDSNQPQHF
TRBV20-1,TRBJ2-5,.,.,TGCAGTGCTAGAGATTTCCGGGGGCGCGGGGAGACCCAGTACTTC,CSARDFRGRGETQYF
TRBV6-5,TRBJ2-3,TRBD2,.,TGTGCCAGCAGTTACCCGCCCGGGAGGGGGGTGGATACGCAGTATTTT,CASSYPPGRGVDTQYF
TRBV29-1,TRBJ1-4,.,.,TGCAGCGTTGAAACGGAAAAACTGTTTTTT,CSVETEKLFF
TRBV7-2,TRBJ2-2,.,.,TGTGCCAGCAGCTTCGCTAAGAACACCGGGGAGCTGTTTTTT,CASSFAKNTGELFF
TRBV7-7,TRBJ2-6,TRBD1,medium-sized,TGTGCCAGCAGCCACGGGACAGGGCTTTTAGGGGCCAACGTCCTGACTTTC,CASSHGTGLLGANVLTF
TRBV12-3/TRBV12-4,TRBJ2-5,TRBD2,many,TGTGCCAGCAGTCTCGGGGGGAGCGGGATCCGGGAGACCCAGTACTTC,CASSLGGSGIRETQYF
TRBV27,TRBJ1-3,.,few,TGTGCCAGCAGCAGATCCTCCACAGGGCCTGGAAACACCATATATTTT,CASSRSSTGPGNTIYF
TRBV3-1,TRBJ2-1,TRBD1,few,TGTGCCAGCAGCCCAACCGGGACAGGGGCAGGACGTGAGCAGTTCTTC,CASSPTGTGAGREQFF
TRBV4-2,TRBJ1-5,.,.,TGTGCCAGCACCTCCGATTTGAGAATCAATCAGCCCCAGCATTTT,CASTSDLRINQPQHF
TRBV11-2,TRBJ2-5,.,many,TGTGCCAGCAGCCCTTCGCCCGCGCAGGGGACCCAGTACTTC,CASSPSPAQGTQYF
TRBV5-1,TRBJ2-5,.,many,TGTGCCAGCAGTCTAGCCGGGACACCACAAGAGACCCAGTACTTC,CASSLAGTPQETQYF
TRBV5-1,TRBJ2-6,TRBD2,few,TGCGCCAGCAGATCAAGCGGGGTATCTGGGGCCAACGTCCTGACTTTC,CASRSSGVSGANVLTF
TRBV15,TRBJ2-1,TRBD1,few,TGTGCCACCAGCAGAGATGGGACAGCCTTCTACAATGAGCAGTTCTTC,CATSRDGTAFYNEQFF
TRBV2,TRBJ1-5,.,few,TGTGCCAGCAGTGATTCGGGACAGCCCCAGCATTTT,CASSDSGQPQHF
TRBV7-9,TRBJ2-1,.,many,TGTGCCAGCAGGGATTCCCCCCGCTTATCGGTCACTGAGCAGTTCTTC,CASRDSPRLSVTEQFF
TRBV5-1,TRBJ2-5,.,many,TGCGCCAGCAACCCGACGGGACAAGAGACCCAGTACTTC,CASNPTGQETQYF
TRBV11-2,TRBJ2-1,.,few,TGTGCCAGCAGCTTTGGGGTAATCAATGAGCAGTTCTTC,CASSFGVINEQFF
TRBV29-1,TRBJ1-1,.,many,TGCAGCGTTTCTTCTCTCACCCCTAGGGCAGCTTTCTTT,CSVSSLTPRAAFF
TRBV12-5,TRBJ2-2,.,few,TGTGCTAGTGGTTTGGTACTGCAGGGCCTGGTCGGGGAGCTGTTTTTT,CASGLVLQGLVGELFF
TRBV5-6,TRBJ1-4,TRBD1,.,TGTGCCAGCAGCTTGGGAGGACAGGGAGAAAAACTGTTTTTT,CASSLGGQGEKLFF
TRBV12-3/TRBV12-4,TRBJ1-2,.,many,TGTGCCAGCAGTTTCCACAAAAGTTATGGCTACACCTTC,CASSFHKSYGYTF
TRBV29-1,TRBJ2-7,TRBD1,few,TGCAGCGTTCGAAGGACAGGGTGGCCCTACGAGCAGTACTTC,CSVRRTGWPYEQYF
TRBV7-2,TRBJ2-7,.,.,TGTGCCAGAAGCCGCCAGCGGGCGGCCTACGAGCAGTACTTC,CARSRQRAAYEQYF
TRBV5-8,TRBJ2-5,.,once,TGTGCCAGCAGCTTGGAAGGTCGAACCCTACAAGAGACCCAGTACTTC,CASSLEGRTLQETQYF
TRBV19,TRBJ1-2,.,many,TGTGCCAGCAGTTTAGGCTATGGCTACACCTTC,CASSLGYGYTF
TRBV7-9,TRBJ2-2,TRBD1,.,TGTGCCAGCAGCTTAGGCGACAGGGAAACCGGGGAGCTGTTTTTT,CASSLGDRETGELFF
TRBV18,TRBJ2-3,TRBD2,few,TGTGCCAGCTCACCGACTAGCGGGAGTGCGGATACGCAGTATTTT,CASSPTSGSADTQYF
TRBV20-1,TRBJ2-5,.,.,TGCAGTGCTAGAGATGCCAGGGGCCAAGAGACCCAGTACTTC,CSARDARGQETQYF
TRBV20-1,TRBJ1-4,.,few,TGCAGTACGCAGAGGGTTTCAAATGAAAAACTGTTTTTT,CSTQRVSNEKLFF
TRBV30,TRBJ2-6,.,few,TGTGCCTGGAGTAAAGGGAGTGGGGCCAACGTCCTGACTTTC,CAWSKGSGANVLTF
TRBV6-2/TRBV6-3,TRBJ2-5,TRBD2,few,TGTGCCAGCGGATTAGCGGGACAAGAGACCCAGTACTTC,CASGLAGQETQYF
TRBV7-6,TRBJ2-2,.,.,TGTGCCAGCAGCTTGGGGGGATCTGTGAACACCGGGGAGCTGTTTTTT,CASSLGGSVNTGELFF
TRBV7-2,TRBJ1-4,.,few,TGTGCCAGCAGCTTAGGGGTCGGAGGGTTTTATGAAAAACTGTTTTTT,CASSLGVGGFYEKLFF
TRBV5-1,TRBJ1-6,.,.,TGCGCCAGCTGTGACGGGGGGTCCCCGAATAATTCACCCCTCCACTTT,CASCDGGSPNNSPLHF
TRBV7-6,TRBJ1-2,.,many,TGTGCCAGCAGCGCTCTGGGCAGGGTCGGTGGCTACACCTTC,CASSALGRVGGYTF
TRBV27,TRBJ2-1,.,many,TGTGCCAGCAGATTTATGGGCGGCAATGAGCAGTTCTTC,CASRFMGGNEQFF
TRBV3-1,TRBJ1-1,TRBD1,few,TGTGCCAGCAGCCAGACAGGGGGGGGGAACACTGAAGCTTTCTTT,CASSQTGGGNTEAFF
TRBV25-1,TRBJ2-3,TRBD2,.,TGTGCCAGCAGTGAATGGAGAGCGGGAGCAACAGATACGCAGTATTTT,CASSEWRAGATDTQYF